The source of this T cell receptor (beta chain) is a study of blood T cell repertoires in COVID-19. For the study at large: T cells, B-cell-depleted T cells, or PBMCs provided the cDNA or gDNA that served as material.

V was trimmed by 0 bases and J by 2 bases, leaving 8 bases between them. There are 15 residues in the CDR3. CDR1 is MNHEY, CDR2 SVGAGI, per germline. Per the original data handling: From reference gene primer amplification, estimates of nucleated cell counts were derived. Data came from immunoSEQ multiplex PCR; TCRdb stores just in-frame clones and leaves some out. The DNA was the basis for D and trimming; V, J and clone size are from that table. The sample lists roughly 100,000 clones; 75% to 85% were seen once. J is TRBJ1-5 and V is TRBV6-5; D call uncertain. This TCR was sampled from a woman between 70 and 85 years old with acute or convalescent COVID-19. Material for sequencing was peripheral blood. The CDR3 DNA sequence: TGTGCCAGCAGTTACTCGAGGCTAGGCAATCAGCCCCAGCATTTT. Protein sequence: CASSYSRLGNQPQHF.